This T cell receptor beta chain came from a study of long-term antiretroviral therapy in people with HIV. Whole-study findings and limits: Whereas controls had wider CDR3 length ranges, HIV repertoires had narrower ones. Diversity went up after ART and still fell short of transplant donor controls.

This CDR3 has 14 residues. The J segment lost 0 bases and the V segment lost 8 bases, leaving 4 bases of the junction unmatched. Germline V gene lookup returns CDR1 SGHAT and CDR2 FQNNGV. A note on this clone: Its antigen is unknown.

DNA was extracted from about 1-10 million thawed cryopreserved PBMC. The assay, immunoSEQ v3.0, was run at survey level. Assay used: immunoSEQ multiplex PCR; TCRdb lists only in-frame clones, some missing. The sample consists of tens of thousands of clones, 82% of them appearing once. The sequence derives from a woman aged 30 to 39 with HIV. The source material was unsorted PBMCs, sampled 1.1 years before starting antiretroviral therapy. V is TRBV11-2 and J is TRBJ2-1, with 7 bases matching TRBD2. CDR3 bases: TGTGCCAGCCAGCGGGGTCGCTCCTACAATGAGCAGTTCTTC. Residues: CASQRGRSYNEQFF.